This entry describes one T cell receptor beta chain. The data derive from a study of neurological immune-mediated disorders. TCRdb independently ran MiXCR on the 5' RACE reads; one entry per CDR3 protein. Found here are about 80,000 distinct CDR3 sequences, roughly 4.7% of them singletons; the top ten hold about 2%. The CDR3 is 13 amino acids. V dropped 3 bases and J dropped 6 bases, with 10 bases sitting between them. CDR1 is SEHNR, CDR2 FQNEAQ, per germline (reference sequence). The sequencing sample was made of PBMCs. This chain connects TRBV7-9 to TRBJ2-3, with TRBD2 as a possible D gene (5 bases). The TCR originated in a young woman with multiple sclerosis. DNA for the CDR3: TGTGCCAGCAGCTTCAGACTAATGGATACGCAGTATTTT. Amino acid sequence: CASSFRLMDTQYF. The whole variable domain, filled in from reference TRBV7-9 and TRBJ2-3, reads DTGVSQNPRHKITKRGQNVTFRCDPISEHNRLYWYRQTLGQGPEFLTYFQNEAQLEKSRLLSDRFSAERPKGSFSTLEIQRTEQGDSAMYLCASSFRLMDTQYFGPGTRLTVL.